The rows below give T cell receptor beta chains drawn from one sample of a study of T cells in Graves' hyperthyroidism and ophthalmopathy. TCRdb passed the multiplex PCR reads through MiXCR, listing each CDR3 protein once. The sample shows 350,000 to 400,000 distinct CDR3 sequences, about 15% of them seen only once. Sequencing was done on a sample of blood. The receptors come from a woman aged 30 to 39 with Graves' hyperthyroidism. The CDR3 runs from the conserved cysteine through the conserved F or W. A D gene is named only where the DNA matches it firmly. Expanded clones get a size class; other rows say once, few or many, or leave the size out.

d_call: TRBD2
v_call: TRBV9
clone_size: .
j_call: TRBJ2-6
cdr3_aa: CASSVGWASGSPGANVLTF
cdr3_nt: TGTGCCAGCAGCGTAGGTTGGGCTAGCGGGTCGCCAGGGGCCAACGTCCTGACTTTC

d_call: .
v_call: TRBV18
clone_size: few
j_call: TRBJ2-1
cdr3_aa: CASSLTVPGSSYNEQFF
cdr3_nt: TGTGCCAGCTCACTAACGGTCCCGGGGAGCTCCTACAATGAGCAGTTCTTC

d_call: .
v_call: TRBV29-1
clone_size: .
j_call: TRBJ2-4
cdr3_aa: CSVSLLLAKNIQYF
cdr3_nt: TGCAGCGTTAGCCTCCTTTTAGCCAAAAACATTCAGTACTTC

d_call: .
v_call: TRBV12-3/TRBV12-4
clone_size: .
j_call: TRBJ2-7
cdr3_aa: CASSSLTRGEQYF
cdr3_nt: TGTGCCAGCAGTTCTCTGACTAGAGGGGAGCAGTACTTC

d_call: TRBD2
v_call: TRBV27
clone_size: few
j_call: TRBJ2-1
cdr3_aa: CASSLPSGSINEQFF
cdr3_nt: TGTGCCAGCAGTCTTCCTAGCGGGAGTATTAATGAGCAGTTCTTC

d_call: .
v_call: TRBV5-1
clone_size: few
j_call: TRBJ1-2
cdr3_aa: CASSLATVGYGYTF
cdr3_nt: TGCGCCAGCAGCTTGGCGACGGTTGGGTATGGCTACACCTTC

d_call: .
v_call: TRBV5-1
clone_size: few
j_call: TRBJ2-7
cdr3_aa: CASRRDFPYEQYF
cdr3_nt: TGCGCCAGCAGGCGGGACTTCCCCTACGAGCAGTACTTC

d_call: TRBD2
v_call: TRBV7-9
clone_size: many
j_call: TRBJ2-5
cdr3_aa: CASSLDRTSFTTQYF
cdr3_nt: TGTGCCAGCAGCTTAGACAGGACTAGCTTCACGACCCAGTACTTC

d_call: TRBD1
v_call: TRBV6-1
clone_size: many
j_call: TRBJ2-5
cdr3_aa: CASSGVWTGHPQETQYF
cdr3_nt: TGTGCCAGCAGTGGGGTCTGGACAGGGCATCCACAAGAGACCCAGTACTTC

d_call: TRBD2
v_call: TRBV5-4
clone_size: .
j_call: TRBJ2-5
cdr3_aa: CASSLKLAGGETQYF
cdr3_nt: TGTGCCAGCAGCTTGAAGCTAGCGGGAGGGGAGACCCAGTACTTC

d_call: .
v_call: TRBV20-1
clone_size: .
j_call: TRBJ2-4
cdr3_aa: CSARDSRVGVAKNIQYF
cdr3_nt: TGCAGTGCTAGAGATTCGCGGGTTGGGGTAGCCAAAAACATTCAGTACTTC

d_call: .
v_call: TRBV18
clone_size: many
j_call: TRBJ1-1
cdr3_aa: CASSLERAMANTEAFF
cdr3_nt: TGTGCCAGCTCCCTCGAGAGGGCCATGGCGAACACTGAAGCTTTCTTT

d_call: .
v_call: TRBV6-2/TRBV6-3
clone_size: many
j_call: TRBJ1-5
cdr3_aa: CASSYSRMGRATLQPQHF
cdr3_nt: TGTGCCAGCAGTTACTCGAGAATGGGCAGGGCGACTTTGCAGCCCCAGCATTTT

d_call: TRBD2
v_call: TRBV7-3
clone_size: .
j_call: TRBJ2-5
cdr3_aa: CASSLLAGEMGTQYF
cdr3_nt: TGTGCCAGCAGCTTACTAGCGGGAGAAATGGGGACCCAGTACTTC

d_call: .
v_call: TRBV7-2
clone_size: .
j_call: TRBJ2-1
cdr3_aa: CASSFPLLWGETQFF
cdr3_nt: TGTGCCAGCAGCTTCCCCCTACTATGGGGAGAGACCCAGTTCTTC

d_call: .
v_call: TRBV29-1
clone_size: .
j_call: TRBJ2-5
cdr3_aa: CSGSGDETQYF
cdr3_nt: TGCAGCGGCTCGGGAGATGAGACCCAGTACTTC

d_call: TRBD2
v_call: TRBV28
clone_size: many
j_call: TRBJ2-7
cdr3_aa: CAIEKAGVTEQYF
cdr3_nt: TGTGCCATAGAGAAAGCGGGAGTGACCGAGCAGTACTTC

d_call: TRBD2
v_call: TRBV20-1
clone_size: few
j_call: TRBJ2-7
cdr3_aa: CSARASGSNEQYF
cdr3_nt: TGCAGTGCTAGGGCTAGCGGGAGCAACGAGCAGTACTTC

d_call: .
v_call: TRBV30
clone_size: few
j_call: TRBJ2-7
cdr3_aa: CAWNHRVGYEQYF
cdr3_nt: TGTGCCTGGAATCACAGGGTAGGCTACGAGCAGTACTTC

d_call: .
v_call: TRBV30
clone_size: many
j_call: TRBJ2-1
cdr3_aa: CAWGRNNEQFF
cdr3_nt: TGTGCCTGGGGGAGGAACAATGAGCAGTTCTTC

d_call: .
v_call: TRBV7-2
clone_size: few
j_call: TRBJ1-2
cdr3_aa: CASSLMDYGYTF
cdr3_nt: TGTGCCAGCAGCTTGATGGACTATGGCTACACCTTC

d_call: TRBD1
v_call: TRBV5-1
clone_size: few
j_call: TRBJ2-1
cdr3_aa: CASSASGTGQFF
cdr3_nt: TGCGCCAGCAGCGCATCCGGGACAGGGCAGTTCTTC

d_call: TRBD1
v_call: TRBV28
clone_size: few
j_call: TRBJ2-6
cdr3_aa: CASSDRAHSGANVLTF
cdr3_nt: TGTGCCAGCAGCGACAGGGCTCACTCTGGGGCCAACGTCCTGACTTTC

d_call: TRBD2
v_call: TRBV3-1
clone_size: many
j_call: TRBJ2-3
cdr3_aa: CASSHSLWQREGTDTQYF
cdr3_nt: TGTGCCAGCAGCCATTCCCTCTGGCAGCGGGAGGGCACAGATACGCAGTATTTT

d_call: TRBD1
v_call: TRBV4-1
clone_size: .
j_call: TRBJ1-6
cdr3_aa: CASSQVPPAGGNSPLHF
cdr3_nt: TGCGCCAGCAGCCAAGTACCCCCGGCAGGGGGTAATTCACCCCTCCACTTT

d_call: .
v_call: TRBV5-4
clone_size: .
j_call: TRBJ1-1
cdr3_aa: CASSKTENSEAFF
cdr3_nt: TGTGCCAGCAGTAAAACAGAGAATTCTGAAGCTTTCTTT

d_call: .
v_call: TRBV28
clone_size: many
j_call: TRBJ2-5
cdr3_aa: CASSPPGPKRTQYF
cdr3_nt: TGTGCCAGCAGCCCACCGGGACCCAAGCGGACCCAGTACTTC

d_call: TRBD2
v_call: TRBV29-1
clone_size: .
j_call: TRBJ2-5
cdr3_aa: CSVDKSGLAGRETQYF
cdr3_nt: TGCAGCGTTGACAAATCGGGACTAGCGGGAAGAGAGACCCAGTACTTC

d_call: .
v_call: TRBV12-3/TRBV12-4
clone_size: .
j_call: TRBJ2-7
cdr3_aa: CASAYSGCADF
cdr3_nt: TGTGCCAGCGCCTATAGTGGTTGCGCAGACTTC

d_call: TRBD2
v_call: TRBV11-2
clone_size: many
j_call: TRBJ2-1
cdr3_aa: CASSLTSGSPTNEQFF
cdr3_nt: TGTGCCAGCAGCTTAACTAGCGGGAGCCCTACAAATGAGCAGTTCTTC

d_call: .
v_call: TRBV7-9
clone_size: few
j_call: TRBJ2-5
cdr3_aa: CASSLIRRDSHFEETQYF
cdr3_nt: TGTGCCAGCAGCTTAATTCGGCGGGACAGCCACTTTGAAGAGACCCAGTACTTC

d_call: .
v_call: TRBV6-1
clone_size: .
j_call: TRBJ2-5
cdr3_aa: CASSPFGAGTQETQYF
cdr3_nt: TGTGCCAGCAGCCCCTTTGGAGCGGGCACGCAAGAGACCCAGTACTTC

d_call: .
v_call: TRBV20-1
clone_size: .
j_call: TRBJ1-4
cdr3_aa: CSARRDSGNEKLFF
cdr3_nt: TGCAGTGCTAGGCGGGACTCAGGAAATGAAAAACTGTTTTTT

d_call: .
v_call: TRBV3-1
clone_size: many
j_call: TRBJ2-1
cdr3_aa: CASSHRLLSSYNEQFF
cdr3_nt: TGTGCCAGCAGCCATAGACTCCTCAGCTCCTACAATGAGCAGTTCTTC

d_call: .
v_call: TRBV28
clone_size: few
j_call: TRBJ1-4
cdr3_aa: CASRRSPSEKLFF
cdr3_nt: TGTGCCAGCAGAAGGTCTCCCTCTGAAAAACTGTTTTTT

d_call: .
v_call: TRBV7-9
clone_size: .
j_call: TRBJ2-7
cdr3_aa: CASSSGDSREQYF
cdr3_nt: TGTGCCAGCAGCTCGGGGGACTCTCGAGAGCAGTACTTC

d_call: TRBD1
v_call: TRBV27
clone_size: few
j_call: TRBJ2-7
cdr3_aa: CASSFLGGSNDKQYF
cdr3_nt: TGTGCCAGCAGTTTCTTAGGGGGCTCGAACGACAAGCAGTACTTC

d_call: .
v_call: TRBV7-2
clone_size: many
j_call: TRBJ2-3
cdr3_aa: CASSLLADTQYF
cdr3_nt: TGTGCCAGCAGCTTACTGGCAGATACGCAGTATTTT

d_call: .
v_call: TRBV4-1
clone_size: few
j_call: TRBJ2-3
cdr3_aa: CASIRGEELLLSRTDTQYF
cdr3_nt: TGCGCCAGCATAAGGGGCGAAGAACTCCTTCTGTCCCGCACAGATACGCAGTATTTT

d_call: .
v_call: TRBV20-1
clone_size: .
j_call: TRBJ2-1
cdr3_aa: CSAGAYTNEQFF
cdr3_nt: TGCAGTGCTGGAGCCTATACAAATGAGCAGTTCTTC

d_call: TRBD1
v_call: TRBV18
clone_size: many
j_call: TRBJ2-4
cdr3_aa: CASSPPGQGNIQYF
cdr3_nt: TGTGCCAGCTCCCCCCCGGGACAGGGGAACATTCAGTACTTC

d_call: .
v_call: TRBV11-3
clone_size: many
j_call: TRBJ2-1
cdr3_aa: CASSPREAHSYNEQFF
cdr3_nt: TGTGCCAGCAGCCCCCGGGAAGCCCACTCCTACAATGAGCAGTTCTTC

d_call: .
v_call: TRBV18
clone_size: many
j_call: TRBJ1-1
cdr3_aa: CASSHGDGEAFF
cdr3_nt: TGTGCCAGCTCACACGGGGACGGTGAAGCTTTCTTT

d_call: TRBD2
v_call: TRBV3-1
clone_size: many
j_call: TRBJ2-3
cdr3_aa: CASSNSGSGDTQYF
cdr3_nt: TGTGCCAGCAGCAATAGCGGGAGTGGAGATACGCAGTATTTT

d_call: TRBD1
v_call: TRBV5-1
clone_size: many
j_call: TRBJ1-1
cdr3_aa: CASSLTPTGTGGPFEAFF
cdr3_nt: TGCGCCAGCAGCTTGACACCTACCGGGACAGGGGGCCCGTTTGAAGCTTTCTTT

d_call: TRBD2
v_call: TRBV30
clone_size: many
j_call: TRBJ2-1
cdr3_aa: CAWSVVRGVYNEQFF
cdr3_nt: TGTGCCTGGAGTGTTGTCCGGGGGGTTTACAATGAGCAGTTCTTC

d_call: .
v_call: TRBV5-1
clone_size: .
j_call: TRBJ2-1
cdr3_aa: CASRGSRGDNEQFF
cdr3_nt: TGCGCCAGCAGGGGGAGCAGGGGGGACAATGAGCAGTTCTTC

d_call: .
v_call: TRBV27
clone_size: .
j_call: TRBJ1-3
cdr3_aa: CASSKMTVGSGNTIYF
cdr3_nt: TGTGCCAGCAGTAAGATGACAGTGGGGTCAGGAAACACCATATATTTT

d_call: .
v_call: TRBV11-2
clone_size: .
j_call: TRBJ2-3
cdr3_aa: CASSSIRDTQYF
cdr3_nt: TGTGCCAGCAGTTCGATTAGAGATACGCAGTATTTT

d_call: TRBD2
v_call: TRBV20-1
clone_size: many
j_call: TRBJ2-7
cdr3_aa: CSARGLEGYEQYF
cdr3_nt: TGCAGTGCTAGGGGACTAGAGGGCTACGAGCAGTACTTC

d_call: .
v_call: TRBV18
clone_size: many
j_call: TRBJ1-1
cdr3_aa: CASSRVTGAATEAFF
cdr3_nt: TGTGCCAGCTCACGAGTGACGGGGGCCGCGACTGAAGCTTTCTTT

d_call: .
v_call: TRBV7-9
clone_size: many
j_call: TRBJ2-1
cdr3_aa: CASISYSPYNEQFF
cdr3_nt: TGTGCCAGCATATCGTACTCTCCCTACAATGAGCAGTTCTTC

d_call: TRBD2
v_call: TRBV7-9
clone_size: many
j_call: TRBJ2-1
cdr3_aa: CASSRREGLNNEQFF
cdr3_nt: TGTGCCAGCAGCCGACGGGAGGGCCTTAACAATGAGCAGTTCTTC

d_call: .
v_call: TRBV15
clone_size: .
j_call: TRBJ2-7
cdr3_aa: CATSRDKGAYEQYF
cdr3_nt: TGTGCCACCAGCAGAGATAAGGGGGCCTACGAGCAGTACTTC

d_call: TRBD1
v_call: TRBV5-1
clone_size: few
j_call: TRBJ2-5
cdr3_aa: CASSLQGAEVETQYF
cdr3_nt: TGCGCCAGCAGCCTACAGGGGGCGGAGGTCGAGACCCAGTACTTC

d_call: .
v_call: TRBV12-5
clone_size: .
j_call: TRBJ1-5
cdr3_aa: CASGLELNQPQRF
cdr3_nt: TGTGCTAGTGGTTTGGAACTCAATCAGCCCCAGCGTTTT

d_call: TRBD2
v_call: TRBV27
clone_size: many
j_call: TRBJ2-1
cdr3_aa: CASRLGGANNEQFF
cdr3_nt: TGTGCCAGCCGCTTGGGAGGGGCGAACAATGAGCAGTTCTTC

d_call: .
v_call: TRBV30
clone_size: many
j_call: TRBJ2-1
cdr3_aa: CAWIGAGTYNEQFF
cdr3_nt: TGTGCCTGGATAGGCGCGGGTACCTACAATGAGCAGTTCTTC

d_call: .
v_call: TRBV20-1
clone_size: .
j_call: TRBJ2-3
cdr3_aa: CSILGENTDTQYF
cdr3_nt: TGCAGTATCCTTGGGGAAAACACAGATACGCAGTATTTT

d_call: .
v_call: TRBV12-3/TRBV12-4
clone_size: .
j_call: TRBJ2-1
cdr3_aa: CASSPSSGYEQFF
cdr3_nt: TGTGCCAGCAGTCCATCGTCTGGATATGAGCAGTTCTTC